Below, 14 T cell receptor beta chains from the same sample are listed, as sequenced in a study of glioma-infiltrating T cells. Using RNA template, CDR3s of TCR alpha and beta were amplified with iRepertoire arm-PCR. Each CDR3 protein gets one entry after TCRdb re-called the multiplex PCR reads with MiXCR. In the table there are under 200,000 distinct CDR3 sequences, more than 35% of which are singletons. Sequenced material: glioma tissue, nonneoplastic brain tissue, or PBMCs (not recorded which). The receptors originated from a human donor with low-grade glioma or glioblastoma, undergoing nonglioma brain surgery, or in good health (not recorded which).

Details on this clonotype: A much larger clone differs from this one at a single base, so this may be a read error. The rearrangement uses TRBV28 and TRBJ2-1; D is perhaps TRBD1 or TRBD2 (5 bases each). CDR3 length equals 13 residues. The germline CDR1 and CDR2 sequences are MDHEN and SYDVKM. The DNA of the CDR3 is TGTTCCTCCGGGGACGGGACCCGAAATGAGCAGTTCTTC. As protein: CSSGDGTRNEQFF.

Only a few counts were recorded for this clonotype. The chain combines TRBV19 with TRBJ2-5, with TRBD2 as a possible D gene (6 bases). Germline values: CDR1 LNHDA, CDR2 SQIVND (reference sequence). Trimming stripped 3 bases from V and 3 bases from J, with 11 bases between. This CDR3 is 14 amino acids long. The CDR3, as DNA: TGTGCCAGTAGTATTAACGGGGGAGAAGAGACCCAGTACTTC. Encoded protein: CASSINGGEETQYF. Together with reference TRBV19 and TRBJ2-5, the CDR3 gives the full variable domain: DGGITQSPKYLFRKEGQNVTLSCEQNLNHDAMYWYRQDPGQGLRLIYYSQIVNDFQKGDIAEGYSVSREKKESFPLTVTSAQKNPTAFYLCASSINGGEETQYFGPGTRLLVL.

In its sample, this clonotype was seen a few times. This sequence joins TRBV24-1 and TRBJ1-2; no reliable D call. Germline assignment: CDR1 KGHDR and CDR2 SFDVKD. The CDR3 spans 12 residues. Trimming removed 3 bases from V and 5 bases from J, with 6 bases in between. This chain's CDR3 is CATSDLRYGYTF. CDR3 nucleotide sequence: TGTGCCACCAGTGATCTTCGATATGGCTACACCTTC.

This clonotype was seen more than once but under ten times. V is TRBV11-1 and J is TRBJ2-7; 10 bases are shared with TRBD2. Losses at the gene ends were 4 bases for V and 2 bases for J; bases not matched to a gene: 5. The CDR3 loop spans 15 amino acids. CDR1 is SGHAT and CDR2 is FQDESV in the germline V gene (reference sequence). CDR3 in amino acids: CASSYSAGGAYEQYF. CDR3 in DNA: TGTGCCAGCAGCTATTCAGCGGGAGGGGCCTACGAGCAGTACTTC.

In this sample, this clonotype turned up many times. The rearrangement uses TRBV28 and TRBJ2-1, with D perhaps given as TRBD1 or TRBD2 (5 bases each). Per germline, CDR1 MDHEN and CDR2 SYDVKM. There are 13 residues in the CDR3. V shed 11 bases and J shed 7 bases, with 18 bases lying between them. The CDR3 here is CASGDGTRNEQFF. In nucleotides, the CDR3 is TGTGCCTCCGGGGACGGGACCCGAAATGAGCAGTTCTTC.

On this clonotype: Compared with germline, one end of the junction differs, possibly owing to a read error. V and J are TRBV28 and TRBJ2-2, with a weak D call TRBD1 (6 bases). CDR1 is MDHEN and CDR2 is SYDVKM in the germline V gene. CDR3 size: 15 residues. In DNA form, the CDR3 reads TGTGCCAGCAGTTCGTCAGGACAGAACACCGGGGATCTGTTTTTT. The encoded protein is CASSSSGQNTGDLFF. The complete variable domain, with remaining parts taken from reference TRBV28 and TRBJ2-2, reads DVKVTQSSRYLVKRTGEKVFLECVQDMDHENMFWYRQDPGLGLRLIYFSYDVKMKEKGDIPEGYSVSREKKERFSLILESASTNQTSMYLCASSSSGQNTGDLFFGEGSRLTVL.

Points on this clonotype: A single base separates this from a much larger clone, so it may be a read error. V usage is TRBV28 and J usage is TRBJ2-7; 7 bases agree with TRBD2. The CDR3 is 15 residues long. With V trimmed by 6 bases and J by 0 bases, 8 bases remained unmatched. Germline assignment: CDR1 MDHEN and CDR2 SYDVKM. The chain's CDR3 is CASRDSGLVSYEQYF. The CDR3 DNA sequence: TGTGCCAGCAGGGATTCTGGACTAGTCTCCTACGAGCAGTACTTC.

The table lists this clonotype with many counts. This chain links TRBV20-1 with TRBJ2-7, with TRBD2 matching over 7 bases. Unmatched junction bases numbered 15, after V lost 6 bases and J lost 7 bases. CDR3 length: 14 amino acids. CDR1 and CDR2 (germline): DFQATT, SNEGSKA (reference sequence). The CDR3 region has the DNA TGCAGTGCCCCTCTGAGCGGGATAGGTGGGGAGCAGTACTTC. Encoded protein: CSAPLSGIGGEQYF.

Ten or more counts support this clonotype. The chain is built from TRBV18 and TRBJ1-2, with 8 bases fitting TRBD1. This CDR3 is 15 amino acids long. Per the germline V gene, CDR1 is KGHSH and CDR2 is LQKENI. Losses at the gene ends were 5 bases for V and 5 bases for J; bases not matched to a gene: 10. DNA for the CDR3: TGTGCCAGCTCAGAAGGACAGGGAAGAGATTATGGCTACACCTTC. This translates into CASSEGQGRDYGYTF.

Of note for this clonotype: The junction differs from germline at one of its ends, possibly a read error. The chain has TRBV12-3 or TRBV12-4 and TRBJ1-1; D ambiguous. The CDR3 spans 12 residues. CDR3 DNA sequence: TGTGCCAGCAGTTTTGTGAACACTGAAGATTTCTTT. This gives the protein CASSFVNTEDFF.

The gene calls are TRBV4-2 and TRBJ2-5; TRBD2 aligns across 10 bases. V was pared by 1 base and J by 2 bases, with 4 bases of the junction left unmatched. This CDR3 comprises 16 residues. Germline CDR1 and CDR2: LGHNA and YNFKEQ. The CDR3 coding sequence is TGTGCCAGCAGCCAAGTACTAGCGGGACGACAAGAGACCCAGTACTTC. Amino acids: CASSQVLAGRQETQYF.

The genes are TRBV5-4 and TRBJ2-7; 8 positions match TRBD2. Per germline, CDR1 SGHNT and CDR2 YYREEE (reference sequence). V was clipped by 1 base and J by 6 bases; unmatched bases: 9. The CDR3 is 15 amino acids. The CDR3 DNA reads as TGTGCCAGCAGCTTGTCAAGCGGGAGCGTCTCCGAGCAGTACTTC. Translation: CASSLSSGSVSEQYF. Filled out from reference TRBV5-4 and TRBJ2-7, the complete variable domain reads ETGVTQSPTHLIKTRGQQVTLRCSSQSGHNTVSWYQQALGQGPQFIFQYYREEENGRGNFPPRFSGLQFPNYSSELNVNALELDDSALYLCASSLSSGSVSEQYFGPGTRLTVT.

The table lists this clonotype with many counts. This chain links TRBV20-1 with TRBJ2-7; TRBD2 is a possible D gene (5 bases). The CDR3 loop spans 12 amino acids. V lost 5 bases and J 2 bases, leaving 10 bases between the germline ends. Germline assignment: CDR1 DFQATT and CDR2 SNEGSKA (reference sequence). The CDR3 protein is CSAGGQTYEQYF. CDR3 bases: TGCAGTGCTGGAGGTCAGACCTACGAGCAGTACTTC.

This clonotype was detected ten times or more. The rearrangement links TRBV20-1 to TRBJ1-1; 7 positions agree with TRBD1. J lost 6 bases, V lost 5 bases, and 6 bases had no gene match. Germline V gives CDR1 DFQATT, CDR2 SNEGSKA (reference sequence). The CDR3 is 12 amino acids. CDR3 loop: CSADNRGSEAFF. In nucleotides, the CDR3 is TGCAGTGCTGATAACAGGGGCTCTGAAGCTTTCTTT.